Following are 32 T cell receptor beta chains from one sample sequenced in a study of human T cells and chemical hapten exposure. TCRdb recomputed calls from the RACE reads with MiXCR, one row per CDR3 protein. Of 97,000 or so distinct CDR3 sequences detected, less than 35% appear once; the ten largest clones hold about a tenth. This sample's time point: patch test 3, about 24 weeks after DPC sensitization. Indicated treatment: therapeutic diphenylcyclopropenone sensitization with weekly scalp DPC. Here the sequenced sample was whole blood, taken in connection with sensitization to the hapten diphenylcyclopropenone (DPC). The receptor source for this set is a man aged 35 to 55 with alopecia areata. Some clones in this sample may be carry-over from other donors' samples.

V usage is TRBV10-3 and J usage is TRBJ1-3; no reliable D call. The CDR3 contains 15 residues. The V end lost 10 bases, the J end lost 2 bases, and 18 bases lay between the germline ends. Germline V CDR1 and CDR2: ENHRY, SYGVKD. The CDR3 region is CATQTGGGAGNTIYF. DNA for the CDR3: TGTGCCACGCAGACGGGAGGAGGCGCTGGAAACACCATATATTTT.

This clonotype came up a few times. CDR3: CASSLGASGATDTQYF. The CDR3 DNA reads TGTGCCAGCAGCTTAGGGGCTAGCGGGGCCACAGATACGCAGTATTTT. This sequence joins TRBV11-3 and TRBJ2-3; TRBD2 aligns across 9 bases. With 1 base clipped from V and 2 bases from J, the junction kept 4 bases outside the gene matches. CDR1 SGHNT and CDR2 YENEEA come from the germline V gene. The CDR3 consists of 16 residues. The whole variable domain, filled in from reference TRBV11-3 and TRBJ2-3, reads EAGVVQSPRYKIIEKKQPVAFWCNPISGHNTLYWYLQNLGQGPELLIRYENEEAVDDSQLPKDRFSAERLKGVDSTLKIQPAELGDSAVYLCASSLGASGATDTQYFGPGTRLTVL.

The V call is TRBV9, the J call TRBJ2-4; 10 nucleotides line up with TRBD2. This CDR3 spans 18 amino acids. Germline CDR1 is SGDLS and CDR2 is YYNGEE. With 2 bases clipped from V and 2 bases from J, the junction kept 10 bases outside the gene matches. The CDR3 coding sequence is TGTGCCAGCAGCGTGGGTCACAGCGGGAGGGGGACCAAAAACATTCAGTACTTC. It codes for CASSVGHSGRGTKNIQYF.

This chain uses TRBV21-1 with TRBJ2-4; the table's D call of TRBD2 was not tested on the DNA. TRBV21-1 is a pseudogene. The CDR3 runs 12 residues. CDR3 amino acids: CASWSGGSYQYF. DNA of the CDR3: TGTGCCAGCTGGAGCGGAGGTAGTTATCAGTACTTC.

This clonotype came up a few times. V is TRBV7-9 and J is TRBJ2-1; 11 bases are a match to TRBD2. Trimming at V came to 6 bases and at J to 7 bases, leaving 5 bases not matched to a gene. CDR1 and CDR2 (germline): SEHNR, FQNEAQ (reference sequence). The CDR3 is made up of 14 amino acids. In nucleotides, the CDR3 is TGTGCCAGCAGTACTAGCGGGAGTTTTAATGAGCAGTTCTTC. It codes for CASSTSGSFNEQFF.

The V and J genes are TRBV28 and TRBJ2-3; D possibly corresponds to TRBD2 (6 bases). Germline assignment: CDR1 MDHEN and CDR2 SYDVKM. V lost 11 bases to trimming and J lost 3 bases, with 15 bases between them. This CDR3 has 13 amino acids. The CDR3 nucleotides read TGTGCCGGACGGGCGGGACTGACAGATACGCAGTATTTT. It is translated as CAGRAGLTDTQYF.

The rearrangement uses TRBV20-1 and TRBJ1-5, with D maybe TRBD1 (5 bases). The V gene's germline CDR1 is DFQATT and CDR2 SNEGSKA (reference sequence). The CDR3 has 14 amino acids. V shed 6 bases and J shed 2 bases, with 14 bases lying between them. For the CDR3, the DNA is TGCAGTGCCTCCAGACAGACGGGCAATCAGCCCCAGCATTTT. It specifies CSASRQTGNQPQHF.

This chain connects TRBV6-5 to TRBJ2-7; D is unclear. Germline CDR1 reads MNHEY; CDR2 reads SVGAGI. This CDR3 contains 14 residues. V lost 4 bases to trimming and J lost 7 bases, with 17 bases between them. CDR3 region: CASSFPGPLGEQYF. The CDR3 DNA is TGTGCCAGCAGTTTCCCGGGCCCTCTTGGAGAGCAGTACTTC.

The chain combines TRBV11-2 with TRBJ2-6; D gene ambiguous. Trimming pared 5 bases from V and 0 bases from J, leaving 11 bases between. This CDR3 spans 16 amino acids. Germline V gene sequence: CDR1 SGHAT, CDR2 FQNNGV. The CDR3 loop is CASSPSVHSGANVLTF. For the CDR3, the DNA is TGTGCCAGCAGCCCCTCGGTCCACTCTGGGGCCAACGTCCTGACTTTC.

The chain carries TRBV6-5 and TRBJ1-6; unclear D gene. V lost 0 bases, J lost 0 bases, and 6 bases lay in between. CDR1 is MNHEY and CDR2 is SVGAGI in the germline V gene. There are 16 residues in the CDR3. DNA for the CDR3: TGTGCCAGCAGTTACTCGGCGAGCTCCTATAATTCACCCCTCCACTTT. Translating it yields CASSYSASSYNSPLHF.

The genes are TRBV2 and TRBJ2-3; 10 bases are a match to TRBD2. The CDR3 runs 15 residues. Unmatched junction bases numbered 3, after V lost 4 bases and J lost 2 bases. In germline, CDR1 is SNHLY, CDR2 FYNNEI. The CDR3 loop is CASSASGSITDTQYF. In nucleotides, the CDR3 is TGTGCCAGCAGTGCTAGCGGGAGCATCACAGATACGCAGTATTTT.

The chain joins TRBV5-1 to TRBJ1-2, with TRBD1 as a possible D gene (5 bases). The germline V gene encodes CDR1 SGHRS and CDR2 YFSETQ. Trimming pared 4 bases from V and 1 base from J, leaving 14 bases between. The CDR3 is 15 residues long. This CDR3 is CASSLTASYNYGYTF. The CDR3 nucleotides read TGCGCCAGCAGCCTGACAGCCTCTTATAACTATGGCTACACCTTC. The complete variable domain, with remaining parts taken from reference TRBV5-1 and TRBJ1-2, reads KAGVTQTPRYLIKTRGQQVTLSCSPISGHRSVSWYQQTPGQGLQFLFEYFSETQRNKGNFPGRFSGRQFSNSRSEMNVSTLELGDSALYLCASSLTASYNYGYTFGSGTRLTVV.

The chain joins TRBV7-9 to TRBJ1-1, with D uncertain. Germline-derived CDR1 and CDR2 are SEHNR and FQNEAQ (reference sequence). Trimming cost V 0 bases and J 5 bases, with 10 bases left between them. This CDR3 has 14 residues. CDR3 DNA sequence: TGTGCCAGCAGCTTAGCCGGGGAGAGGACTGAAGCTTTCTTT. Amino acids: CASSLAGERTEAFF.

The V gene is TRBV5-1, the J gene TRBJ1-5; D not certain. This CDR3 region has 15 residues. Germline V CDR1 and CDR2: SGHRS, YFSETQ. V lost 0 bases and J lost 1, with 8 bases in between. This chain's CDR3 is CASSLDPSSNQPQHF. In DNA form, the CDR3 reads TGCGCCAGCAGCTTGGACCCCTCGAGCAATCAGCCCCAGCATTTT.

The chain uses TRBV3-1 and TRBJ1-4; maybe TRBD1 (5 bases). Trimming took 5 bases from V and 12 from J, leaving 16 bases between them. The CDR3 is 13 residues long. CDR1 and CDR2 (germline): LGHDT, YNNKEL (reference sequence). CDR3 DNA: TGTGCCAGCAGCTGGGGCGCGAGGGAAGAACTGTTTTTT. It is translated as CASSWGAREELFF.

The chain uses TRBV6-5 and TRBJ2-5, with 10 bases fitting TRBD1. The germline V gene encodes CDR1 MNHEY and CDR2 SVGAGI. V shed 0 bases and J 5 bases; nucleotides not matched to a gene: 0. The CDR3 runs 14 residues. The CDR3 here is CASSYSTGGETQYF. The CDR3 DNA sequence: TGTGCCAGCAGTTACTCGACAGGGGGCGAGACCCAGTACTTC.

The rearrangement uses TRBV20-1 and TRBJ2-7, with 11 bases matching TRBD2. Trimming removed 4 bases from V and 3 bases from J; junction bases left unmatched: 11. This CDR3 has 16 residues. In germline, CDR1 is DFQATT, CDR2 SNEGSKA (reference sequence). CDR3 nucleotide sequence: TGCAGTGCTACCCCTCCTGTAGCGGGAGGGAACTACGAGCAGTACTTC. Translated, it gives CSATPPVAGGNYEQYF.

The rearrangement links TRBV4-1 to TRBJ2-2, with D tentatively TRBD2 (7 bases). The germline CDR1 and CDR2 sequences are MGHRA and YSYEKL. The CDR3 has 18 residues. Trimming pared 3 bases from V and 4 bases from J, leaving 21 bases between. CDR3 sequence (DNA): TGCGCCAGCAGCCACCCCCTGGGGGGGCGAGGGTCCACCGGGGAGCTGTTTTTT. Its protein product is CASSHPLGGRGSTGELFF.

The chain links TRBV6-4 to TRBJ2-3, with 7 bases aligning to TRBD2. The CDR3 sequence is 14 residues long. The junction had 4 bases not matched to a gene; V was cut back by 3 bases and J by 4 bases. Germline assignment: CDR1 MRHNA and CDR2 SNTAGT. CDR3 protein: CASSEGGSADTQYF. CDR3 nucleotide sequence: TGTGCCAGCAGTGAAGGCGGGAGCGCAGATACGCAGTATTTT.

The chain combines TRBV9 with TRBJ2-6; a possible D gene is TRBD2 (6 bases). Germline assignment: CDR1 SGDLS and CDR2 YYNGEE. This CDR3 spans 16 amino acids. V dropped 0 bases and J dropped 2 bases, with 9 bases sitting between them. The CDR3 coding sequence is TGTGCCAGCAGCGTAGAACGGGGGACTGGGGCCAACGTCCTGACTTTC. As protein: CASSVERGTGANVLTF. The full variable domain, its missing parts supplied by reference TRBV9 and TRBJ2-6, is DSGVTQTPKHLITATGQRVTLRCSPRSGDLSVYWYQQSLDQGLQFLIQYYNGEERAKGNILERFSAQQFPDLHSELNLSSLELGDSALYFCASSVERGTGANVLTFGAGSRLTVL.

In this sample, this clonotype turned up a few times. The CDR3 DNA reads TGTGCCAGCAGCTTAGGGGGCGCAGGGTACGCACAGAACAATCAGCCCCAGCATTTT. This gives the protein CASSLGGAGYAQNNQPQHF. V and J are TRBV7-8 and TRBJ1-5, with D possibly TRBD1 on 5 matching bases. The CDR3 is made up of 19 amino acids. V gave up 1 base and J gave up 3 bases, with 22 bases separating them. Germline CDR1 and CDR2: SGHVS and FQNEAQ.

The rearrangement joins TRBV28 to TRBJ1-5; D is unclear. The CDR3 length is 14 residues. Germline V gives CDR1 MDHEN, CDR2 SYDVKM. Trimming removed 1 base at V and 3 bases at J, with 7 bases between. The CDR3 sequence is CASSLSRDNQPQHF. The CDR3 DNA sequence: TGTGCCAGCAGTTTATCAAGGGACAATCAGCCCCAGCATTTT.

The chain links TRBV12-3 or TRBV12-4 to TRBJ1-1, with 7 positions matching TRBD1. CDR3 length: 14 residues. V was pared by 5 bases and J by 5 bases, with 8 bases of the junction left unmatched. The chain's CDR3 is CASSGEGARTEAFF. CDR3 DNA sequence: TGTGCCAGCAGTGGTGAGGGGGCGCGGACTGAAGCTTTCTTT.

The V and J genes are TRBV12-3 or TRBV12-4 and TRBJ2-3; no clear D gene. V was trimmed by 6 bases and J by 5 bases, leaving 12 bases between them. The CDR3 is 13 residues long. The CDR3: CASSPALGDTQYF. CDR3 DNA: TGTGCCAGCAGCCCCGCCCTAGGAGATACGCAGTATTTT.

A few counts support this clonotype. This chain connects TRBV2 to TRBJ1-4; D perhaps matches TRBD1 (6 bases). The CDR3 is made up of 16 amino acids. Per the germline V gene, CDR1 is SNHLY and CDR2 is FYNNEI. The V gene lost 8 bases and the J gene lost 3 bases, with 19 bases spanning the gap. CDR3 sequence (DNA): TGTGCCAGCGGACGGACAGAGCTTACACCTAATGAAAAACTGTTTTTT. Protein: CASGRTELTPNEKLFF.

This clonotype was detected a few times. The chain recombines TRBV5-1 with TRBJ2-7; 8 bases line up with TRBD2. The CDR3 spans 17 residues. V shed 4 bases and J 0 bases; nucleotides not matched to a gene: 12. CDR1 is SGHRS, CDR2 YFSETQ, per germline. The DNA of the CDR3 is TGCGCCAGCAGCCCCAACCTACTAGCGGAGTTCTCCTACGAGCAGTACTTC. It is translated as CASSPNLLAEFSYEQYF.

This sequence joins TRBV6-1 and TRBJ2-3; D gene ambiguous. Germline V lookup: CDR1 MNHNS, CDR2 SASEGT. V shed 3 bases and J shed 7 bases, with 11 bases lying between them. The CDR3 is 13 amino acids. Written as DNA, the CDR3 is TGTGCCAGCAGTGAGGCTTGGGTTCATACGCAGTATTTT. It specifies CASSEAWVHTQYF.

The chain carries TRBV20-1 and TRBJ2-5, with 13 bases matching TRBD2. This CDR3 is built from 14 residues. Trimming took 6 bases from V and 4 from J; bases not matched to a gene: 5. In germline, CDR1 is DFQATT, CDR2 SNEGSKA (reference sequence). CDR3 loop: CSARRLAGGETQYF. DNA for the CDR3: TGCAGTGCGAGGAGACTAGCGGGAGGAGAGACCCAGTACTTC.

The rearrangement links TRBV19 to TRBJ1-1; the match to TRBD1 covers 8 bases. Germline-derived CDR1 and CDR2 are LNHDA and SQIVND (reference sequence). V lost 3 bases and J lost 0; bases outside the gene matches: 9. The CDR3 is 17 residues long. CDR3 loop: CASSMFGQGQMNTEAFF. The CDR3, as DNA: TGTGCCAGTAGTATGTTCGGACAGGGCCAAATGAACACTGAAGCTTTCTTT.

This clonotype was detected only a few times. This chain joins TRBV7-2 and TRBJ1-5; no clear D. The ends were cut back, 2 bases at V and 5 bases at J, with 10 bases in the middle. The CDR3 totals 14 residues. The V gene's germline CDR1 is SGHTA and CDR2 FQGNSA. The CDR3 protein is CASSLKAVDQPQHF. The DNA for the CDR3 is TGTGCCAGCAGCTTAAAGGCAGTTGATCAGCCCCAGCATTTT.

In this sample, this clonotype turned up a few times. The chain combines TRBV29-1 with TRBJ1-2, with D possibly being TRBD1 (5 bases). Looked up from germline, CDR1 is SQVTM and CDR2 is ANQGSEA. There are 15 residues in the CDR3. With 4 bases removed from V and 8 bases from J, the gap between germline ends came to 23 bases. DNA for the CDR3: TGCAGCGTTGCCCCTCTAGTATCGGGGGTTATCGGCTACACCTTC. Encoded protein: CSVAPLVSGVIGYTF.

DNA for the CDR3: TGCAGTGCTAGAGCGGGAGGGAGCACAGATACGCAGTATTTT. This gives the protein CSARAGGSTDTQYF. The V gene is TRBV20-1, the J gene TRBJ2-3; 8 nucleotides align to TRBD2. V dropped 1 base and J dropped 0; count of bases not matched to a gene: 0. The length of the CDR3 is 14 residues. Per the germline V gene, CDR1 is DFQATT and CDR2 is SNEGSKA (reference sequence).